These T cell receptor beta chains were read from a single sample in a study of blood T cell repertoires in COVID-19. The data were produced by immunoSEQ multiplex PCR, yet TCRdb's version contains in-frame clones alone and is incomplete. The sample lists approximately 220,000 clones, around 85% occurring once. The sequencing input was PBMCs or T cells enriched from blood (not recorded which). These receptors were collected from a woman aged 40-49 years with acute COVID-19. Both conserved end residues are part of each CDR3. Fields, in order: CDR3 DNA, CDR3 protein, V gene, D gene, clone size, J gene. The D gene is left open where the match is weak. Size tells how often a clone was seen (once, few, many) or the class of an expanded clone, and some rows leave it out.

cdr3_nt: TGTGCCAGCTCACCTGACAGGGCGGATGGCTACACCTTC
cdr3_aa: CASSPDRADGYTF
v_call: TRBV18
d_call: TRBD1
clone_size: .
j_call: TRBJ1-2

cdr3_nt: TGTGCCAGTAGTCCCGGTCAATTTGCGGGCGCCTACGAGCAGTACTTC
cdr3_aa: CASSPGQFAGAYEQYF
v_call: TRBV19
d_call: .
clone_size: .
j_call: TRBJ2-7

cdr3_nt: TGTGCCAGCAGCCAGGGGTGGGAGGGTCTCCACGAGCAGTACTTC
cdr3_aa: CASSQGWEGLHEQYF
v_call: TRBV3-1/TRBV3-2
d_call: TRBD2
clone_size: .
j_call: TRBJ2-7

cdr3_nt: TGTGCCAGCAGAACAGGGGGCGCCTCTGGGGCCAACGTCCTGACTTTC
cdr3_aa: CASRTGGASGANVLTF
v_call: TRBV7-8
d_call: TRBD1
clone_size: .
j_call: TRBJ2-6

cdr3_nt: TGTGCCAGCACCGAACACAGGGATGGCTACACCTTC
cdr3_aa: CASTEHRDGYTF
v_call: TRBV27
d_call: .
clone_size: .
j_call: TRBJ1-2

cdr3_nt: TGTGCCAGCAGGGGGACTAGCGTAGAGACCCAGTACTTC
cdr3_aa: CASRGTSVETQYF
v_call: TRBV2
d_call: TRBD2
clone_size: .
j_call: TRBJ2-5

cdr3_nt: TGTGCCAGCGAGACGACAGGGCGGGTATCTGAAGCTTTCTTT
cdr3_aa: CASETTGRVSEAFF
v_call: TRBV2
d_call: TRBD1
clone_size: .
j_call: TRBJ1-1

cdr3_nt: TGTGCCACCAGTGATACAAAGAGGGACTCTCCGGTCAATGAGCAGTTCTTC
cdr3_aa: CATSDTKRDSPVNEQFF
v_call: TRBV24-1
d_call: .
clone_size: .
j_call: TRBJ2-1

cdr3_nt: TGTGCCAGCACCGCCGAGTTCGGGAACACTGAAGCTTTCTTT
cdr3_aa: CASTAEFGNTEAFF
v_call: TRBV9
d_call: .
clone_size: .
j_call: TRBJ1-1

cdr3_nt: TGTGCCAGCAGCCCTACAAGCAGGGGCGGATACAATGAGCAGTTCTTC
cdr3_aa: CASSPTSRGGYNEQFF
v_call: TRBV7-3
d_call: .
clone_size: .
j_call: TRBJ2-1

cdr3_nt: TGTGCCAGCAGGGGGGGGCAGGGTGAGGGACTGTTTTTT
cdr3_aa: CASRGGQGEGLFF
v_call: TRBV6-5
d_call: .
clone_size: once
j_call: TRBJ1-4

cdr3_nt: TGCGCCAGCAGCCTGGGGGCAGGAGGTAACTATGGCTACACCTTC
cdr3_aa: CASSLGAGGNYGYTF
v_call: TRBV10-2
d_call: .
clone_size: .
j_call: TRBJ1-2

cdr3_nt: TGTGCCAGCAGCCCGGACGGGGGGCGGGATACAGATACGCAGTATTTT
cdr3_aa: CASSPDGGRDTDTQYF
v_call: TRBV5-4
d_call: .
clone_size: .
j_call: TRBJ2-3

cdr3_nt: TGTGTCAGAAGCTTGGGCAGCACCTACGAGCAGTACTTC
cdr3_aa: CVRSLGSTYEQYF
v_call: TRBV7-5
d_call: .
clone_size: .
j_call: TRBJ2-7

cdr3_nt: TGTGCCAGCAGTACCACAGGGTCCTATGGCTACACCTTC
cdr3_aa: CASSTTGSYGYTF
v_call: TRBV28
d_call: .
clone_size: .
j_call: TRBJ1-2

cdr3_nt: TGTGCCAGCAGCTACGGACAGAACACTGAAGCTTTCTTT
cdr3_aa: CASSYGQNTEAFF
v_call: TRBV11-2
d_call: .
clone_size: .
j_call: TRBJ1-1

cdr3_nt: TGTGCCAGCAGTGGCTTCAGGGGCGGTCGCACCATATATTTT
cdr3_aa: CASSGFRGGRTIYF
v_call: TRBV25-1
d_call: .
clone_size: .
j_call: TRBJ1-3

cdr3_nt: TGTGCCAGCAGCCAGCTTACAGGGACAAACGATCAGCCCCAGCATTTT
cdr3_aa: CASSQLTGTNDQPQHF
v_call: TRBV4-2
d_call: .
clone_size: once
j_call: TRBJ1-5

cdr3_nt: TGTGCCAGTAGTATAGATCTATGGGCAGGGAATATCGACAAAAACATTCAGTACTTC
cdr3_aa: CASSIDLWAGNIDKNIQYF
v_call: TRBV19
d_call: .
clone_size: .
j_call: TRBJ2-4

cdr3_nt: TGCGCCAGCAGCCAAGTATTTGATCGGGACAGGGTCACGCATGCCAATCAGCCCCAGCATTTT
cdr3_aa: CASSQVFDRDRVTHANQPQHF
v_call: TRBV4-1
d_call: TRBD1
clone_size: .
j_call: TRBJ1-5

cdr3_nt: TGTGCCAGCAGCACTGGGACTAGCGGGGAAGGCACAGATACGCAGTATTTT
cdr3_aa: CASSTGTSGEGTDTQYF
v_call: TRBV7-3
d_call: TRBD2
clone_size: .
j_call: TRBJ2-3

cdr3_nt: TGTGCCACCAGCCGGGACAGGGGGAATCAGCCCCAGCATTTT
cdr3_aa: CATSRDRGNQPQHF
v_call: TRBV15
d_call: TRBD1
clone_size: .
j_call: TRBJ1-5

cdr3_nt: TGTGCCAGTAGAGGCGGGGAGGGTTCTTATAGAAACACCATATATTTT
cdr3_aa: CASRGGEGSYRNTIYF
v_call: TRBV19
d_call: .
clone_size: .
j_call: TRBJ1-3

cdr3_nt: TGTGCCAGCAGCGAGACAGGGAGGCGGAAGAGAGAGCAGTACTTC
cdr3_aa: CASSETGRRKREQYF
v_call: TRBV28
d_call: .
clone_size: .
j_call: TRBJ2-7

cdr3_nt: TGTGCCAGCAGCCCACTAGCGGGAGGGTTCAATGAGCAGTTCTTC
cdr3_aa: CASSPLAGGFNEQFF
v_call: TRBV4-2
d_call: TRBD2
clone_size: .
j_call: TRBJ2-1

cdr3_nt: TGTGCCTGGAGTGAAAACAGGGGGCCGAACACTGAAGCTTTCTTT
cdr3_aa: CAWSENRGPNTEAFF
v_call: TRBV30
d_call: TRBD1
clone_size: .
j_call: TRBJ1-1

cdr3_nt: TGTGCCAGTAGGCCCGGTGGAGGCGGAGGCTACACCTTC
cdr3_aa: CASRPGGGGGYTF
v_call: TRBV19
d_call: .
clone_size: once
j_call: TRBJ1-2

cdr3_nt: TGTGCCAGCAGCGTAGAAGGGAGTGGACGAAATGAGCAGTTCTTC
cdr3_aa: CASSVEGSGRNEQFF
v_call: TRBV9
d_call: .
clone_size: .
j_call: TRBJ2-1

cdr3_nt: TGTGCCAGTAGTAAAAGGGGACTAGCGGGAGACAGCTACGAGCAGTACTTC
cdr3_aa: CASSKRGLAGDSYEQYF
v_call: TRBV19
d_call: TRBD2
clone_size: .
j_call: TRBJ2-7

cdr3_nt: TGTGCCAGCAGAGACAATCCAGCGGGGTCACTTTACGAGCAGTACTTC
cdr3_aa: CASRDNPAGSLYEQYF
v_call: TRBV27
d_call: TRBD2
clone_size: few
j_call: TRBJ2-7

cdr3_nt: TGCGCCAGCAGTTCCTATCAAACTACGAACTATGGCTACACCTTC
cdr3_aa: CASSSYQTTNYGYTF
v_call: TRBV5-1
d_call: .
clone_size: .
j_call: TRBJ1-2

cdr3_nt: TGTGCCAGCAGTCCACTAACAGGGGGAGCCTCACCCCTCCACTTT
cdr3_aa: CASSPLTGGASPLHF
v_call: TRBV3-1/TRBV3-2
d_call: TRBD1
clone_size: .
j_call: TRBJ1-6

cdr3_nt: TGCGCCAGCAGTCGGGGAGAGAACACTGAAGCTTTCTTT
cdr3_aa: CASSRGENTEAFF
v_call: TRBV5-1
d_call: .
clone_size: .
j_call: TRBJ1-1

cdr3_nt: TGCGCCAGCAGCTTGGGCGGGACAGGGATGAATGAGCAGTTCTTC
cdr3_aa: CASSLGGTGMNEQFF
v_call: TRBV5-1
d_call: TRBD1
clone_size: .
j_call: TRBJ2-1

cdr3_nt: TGTGCCAGCAGCGCACAGGGTCGTGGCTACACCTTC
cdr3_aa: CASSAQGRGYTF
v_call: TRBV7-9
d_call: .
clone_size: .
j_call: TRBJ1-2

cdr3_nt: TGTGCCAGCAGCTTAGGGGGACAGACTGAAGCTTTCTTT
cdr3_aa: CASSLGGQTEAFF
v_call: TRBV7-9
d_call: TRBD1
clone_size: .
j_call: TRBJ1-1

cdr3_nt: TGTGCCAGCAGCCCCCCTACGGTCTTAGGCTACACCTTC
cdr3_aa: CASSPPTVLGYTF
v_call: TRBV28
d_call: .
clone_size: .
j_call: TRBJ1-2

cdr3_nt: TGTGCCAGCAGTCCGGACAGGGGCAGAGGGCAGCCCCAGCATTTT
cdr3_aa: CASSPDRGRGQPQHF
v_call: TRBV6-5
d_call: TRBD1
clone_size: few
j_call: TRBJ1-5

cdr3_nt: TGTGCCAGCAGGGAAATAGCGGGATATTCCTACGAGCAGTACTTC
cdr3_aa: CASREIAGYSYEQYF
v_call: TRBV2
d_call: TRBD2
clone_size: .
j_call: TRBJ2-7

cdr3_nt: TGTGCCAGCTCCCTCGGGACAGCCGGGTCATACGAGCAGTACTTC
cdr3_aa: CASSLGTAGSYEQYF
v_call: TRBV18
d_call: TRBD1
clone_size: .
j_call: TRBJ2-7